This section outlines one T cell receptor (beta chain) sequence together with its context. What it binds is unknown. Of the isolated RNA, all was reverse transcribed, and so the sequenced material was expressed TCRB transcripts. Data came from immunoSEQ multiplex PCR; TCRdb stores just in-frame clones and leaves some out. The table has hundreds of thousands of clones, roughly 10% seen once. Germline V CDR1 and CDR2: SNHLY, FYNNEI. V was pared by 7 bases and J by 0 bases, with 9 bases of the junction left unmatched. This CDR3 is built from 16 residues. These data come from a study of beta chain features in type 1 diabetes. Study results and limitations: cDNA-based sequencing might over-represent cells highly expressing TCR.

Purity (above 95%) was reached by all sorted populations. This sequence joins TRBV2 and TRBJ2-3; 8 bases align to TRBD2. This receptor was taken from a woman under 30 in good health. The sample was naive CD4+ T cells from blood. The CDR3 DNA reads TGTGCCAGCATACGGCTAGCGGGTGATAGCACAGATACGCAGTATTTT. Amino acid sequence: CASIRLAGDSTDTQYF.